A selection of T cell receptor beta chains follows, all from one sample in a study of shared clonotypes between healthy human individuals. Assay used: immunoSEQ multiplex PCR; TCRdb lists only in-frame clones, some missing. The sample lists about 1.1 million clones, about 84% occurring once. Sequenced: memory CD4+ T cells from PBMCs. These receptors came from a young man in good health. Some clones in this sample may be carry-over from other donors' samples. CDR3s include the opening cysteine and the closing phenylalanine or tryptophan. D genes are given only for firm matches. Size is stated for part of the rows, as once, few or many counts, or as a class when the clone is expanded.

j_call,d_call,v_call,clone_size,cdr3_nt,cdr3_aa
TRBJ2-2,TRBD2,TRBV9,NA,TGTGCCAGCAGCGTCAGCGGGAGCCCGAACACCGGGGAGCTGTTTTTT,CASSVSGSPNTGELFF
TRBJ1-2,TRBD1,TRBV5-4,NA,TGTGCCAGCAGCTTGGAGGGGACAGGGAGCTATGGCTACACCTTC,CASSLEGTGSYGYTF
TRBJ2-1,TRBD2,TRBV6-5,few,TGTGCCAGCAGGCGGGAGTATGCTTACAGTGAGCAGTTCTTC,CASRREYAYSEQFF
TRBJ2-2,TRBD2,TRBV9,NA,TGTGCCAGCAGTCCCTCGGGGGGGACCGGGGAGCTGTTTTTT,CASSPSGGTGELFF
TRBJ2-7,NA,TRBV28,few,TGTGCCAGCAGTCCTCCATTCTACGAGCAGTACTTC,CASSPPFYEQYF
TRBJ2-4,NA,TRBV29-1,NA,TGCAGCGTTGTTGGTCAAGGCCGAAACATTCAGTACTTC,CSVVGQGRNIQYF
TRBJ1-2,NA,TRBV28,NA,TGTGCCAGCACCGGACCGGCCCGGGGGAACTATGGCTACACCTTC,CASTGPARGNYGYTF
TRBJ1-5,NA,TRBV28,NA,TGTGCCAGCAGTTTGGGGGGGGCAAATCAGCCCCAGCATTTT,CASSLGGANQPQHF
TRBJ1-2,NA,TRBV6-5,few,TGTGCCAGCAGCGCGGGCAGAACCTATGGCTACACCTTC,CASSAGRTYGYTF
TRBJ1-3,NA,TRBV4-3,many,TGCGCCAGCAGCCAAGAGGGGGGAAACACCATATATTTT,CASSQEGGNTIYF
TRBJ2-1,NA,TRBV18,NA,TGTGCCAGCTCACCACTCAATGAGCAGTTCTTC,CASSPLNEQFF
TRBJ2-5,NA,TRBV7-9,NA,TGTGCCAGCAGCTTAGGGACACCGGGAGCGGAGACCCAGTACTTC,CASSLGTPGAETQYF
TRBJ2-7,TRBD1,TRBV29-1,NA,TGCAGCGTTGTGGGACAGGGGACTTACTACGAGCAGTACTTC,CSVVGQGTYYEQYF
TRBJ2-6,NA,TRBV27,NA,TGTGCCAGCAGTTTAGTTGGAGCGGTCAGGTCTGGGGCCAACGTCCTGACTTTC,CASSLVGAVRSGANVLTF
TRBJ1-2,NA,TRBV19,NA,TGTGCCAGTAGTGTAGCTAACTATGGCTACACCTTC,CASSVANYGYTF
TRBJ2-7,NA,TRBV12-2,NA,TGTGCAAGTCGCTTATCTAGAACTAGCGGGAGTCTACACGAGCAGTACTTC,CASRLSRTSGSLHEQYF
TRBJ1-1,NA,TRBV7-9,NA,TGTGCCAGCAGCGATCTCGACCGGGAAGCTTTCTTT,CASSDLDREAFF
TRBJ1-5,TRBD1,TRBV5-1,few,TGCGCCAGCAGCCCCCGGACAGGGGGAAATCAGCCCCAGCATTTT,CASSPRTGGNQPQHF
TRBJ1-2,TRBD1,TRBV4-1,NA,TGCGCCAGCAGCAAGCGATATACAGGGGAGGACTATGGCTACACCTTC,CASSKRYTGEDYGYTF
TRBJ1-1,NA,TRBV6-5,few,TGTGCCAGCAGTAGAGGAGGGGACACTGAAGCTTTCTTT,CASSRGGDTEAFF
TRBJ2-6,TRBD2,TRBV5-1,NA,TGCGCCAGCAGCTCGTTAGCGGGAGGGCCCCCTGGGGCCAACGTCCTGACTTTC,CASSSLAGGPPGANVLTF
TRBJ2-5,NA,TRBV2,NA,TGTGCCAGCGGGGGGAGCCAGGTTGCGACCCAGTACTTC,CASGGSQVATQYF
TRBJ2-7,NA,TRBV7-2,few,TGTGCCAGCAGCTCTGTGGGGGGGCAGTACTTC,CASSSVGGQYF